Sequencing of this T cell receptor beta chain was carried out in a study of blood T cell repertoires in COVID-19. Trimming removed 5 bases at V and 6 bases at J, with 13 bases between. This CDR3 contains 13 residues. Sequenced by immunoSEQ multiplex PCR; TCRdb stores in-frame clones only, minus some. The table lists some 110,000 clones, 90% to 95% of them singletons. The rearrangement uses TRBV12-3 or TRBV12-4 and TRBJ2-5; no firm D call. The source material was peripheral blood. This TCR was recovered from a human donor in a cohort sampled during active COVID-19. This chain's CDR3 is CASSLDERKTQYF. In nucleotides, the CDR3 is TGTGCCAGCAGTCTGGATGAGCGAAAGACCCAGTACTTC.